One sample yielded the 25 T cell receptor beta chains listed below, sequenced in a study of blood T cell repertoires in COVID-19 (dated by TCRdb to 2018 to 2021). Library creation used the immunoSEQ multiplex PCR assay. Sourced from immuneACCESS, this table was stored by TCRdb with only in-frame sequences that have V and J called. A share of the clones is absent; for the studies checked, an unresolved V gene accounts for under half, and the remainder has no known explanation. A total of about 110,000 clones appear in this sample, under 95% of them only once. Less than 1.5% of the sample is taken by the ten largest. Sequenced sample: peripheral blood. The receptors stem from a woman aged 25 to 45 with acute or convalescent COVID-19.

The chain combines TRBV5-1 with TRBJ2-7; D perhaps matches TRBD2 (6 bases). The CDR3 covers 15 residues. Trimming left V 1 base short and J 3 bases short, with 14 bases between. Germline CDR1 SGHRS, CDR2 YFSETQ. The CDR3 nucleotides read TGCGCCAGCAGCTTGAATGGCGGGAAGGGCTACGAGCAGTACTTC. Its translation: CASSLNGGKGYEQYF. Full variable domain (rest looked up from reference TRBV5-1 and TRBJ2-7): KAGVTQTPRYLIKTRGQQVTLSCSPISGHRSVSWYQQTPGQGLQFLFEYFSETQRNKGNFPGRFSGRQFSNSRSEMNVSTLELGDSALYLCASSLNGGKGYEQYFGPGTRLTVT.

The chain has TRBV3-1 (or the pseudogene TRBV3-2) and TRBJ2-1; 11 bases agree with TRBD2. The CDR3 extends over 17 amino acids. Looked up from germline, CDR1 is LGHDT and CDR2 is YNNKEL (reference sequence). After removal of 0 bases from V and 7 bases from J, the junction contained 8 bases not matched to a gene. The CDR3 loop reads CASSQEGLAGGWNEQFF. Here the CDR3 DNA reads TGTGCCAGCAGCCAAGAAGGGCTAGCGGGGGGATGGAATGAGCAGTTCTTC.

V and J are TRBV19 and TRBJ1-5, with 8 nucleotides matching TRBD1. Germline V gene lookup returns CDR1 LNHDA and CDR2 SQIVND (reference sequence). The CDR3 runs 14 residues. V was pared by 7 bases and J by 2 bases, with 4 bases of the junction left unmatched. The CDR3 DNA sequence: TGTGCCAGTACCCTGACAGGGGGCAATCAGCCCCAGCATTTT. It is translated as CASTLTGGNQPQHF.

The CDR3: CASRPDRGSQPQHF. The CDR3 coding sequence is TGTGCCAGCAGACCAGACAGGGGTAGTCAGCCCCAGCATTTT. V gene TRBV6-5 combines with J gene TRBJ1-5, with 8 bases aligning to TRBD1. The germline V gene encodes CDR1 MNHEY and CDR2 SVGAGI. The CDR3 runs to 14 residues. With 6 bases clipped from V and 6 bases from J, the junction kept 7 bases outside the gene matches.

A word on this clone: This CDR3 is also generated by other DNA sequences in the sample. The chain is built from TRBV11-2 and TRBJ2-4, with a tentative D call TRBD2 (7 bases). The V and J ends lost 2 bases and 9 bases respectively, with 23 bases between them. Germline V gives CDR1 SGHAT, CDR2 FQNNGV. This CDR3 contains 17 residues. The CDR3 here is CASSLWGGRGRLAIQYF. In nucleotides, the CDR3 is TGTGCCAGCAGCTTATGGGGGGGGCGGGGGAGGTTGGCCATTCAGTACTTC. Variable domain in full (rest from reference TRBV11-2 and TRBJ2-4): EAGVAQSPRYKIIEKRQSVAFWCNPISGHATLYWYQQILGQGPKLLIQFQNNGVVDDSQLPKDRFSAERLKGVDSTLKIQPAKLEDSAVYLCASSLWGGRGRLAIQYFGAGTRLSVL.

The chain combines TRBV11-2 with TRBJ2-7; D might be TRBD2 (5 bases). With 6 bases removed from V and 1 base from J, the gap between germline ends came to 13 bases. Per germline, CDR1 SGHAT and CDR2 FQNNGV. This CDR3 contains 14 residues. CDR3 coding DNA: TGTGCCAGCAGGAGGGTCACCACATCCTACGAGCAGTACTTC. This sequence encodes CASRRVTTSYEQYF.

The chain couples TRBV28 to TRBJ1-2; no clear D. The CDR3 is made up of 19 amino acids. Germline CDR1 and CDR2: MDHEN and SYDVKM. Trimming stripped 4 bases from V and 0 bases from J, with 24 bases between. The CDR3 loop is CASSSGLIINLASNYGYTF. In DNA form, the CDR3 reads TGTGCCAGCAGTTCAGGACTTATCATCAACCTTGCATCTAACTATGGCTACACCTTC.

The rearrangement links TRBV27 to TRBJ2-7, with TRBD1 as a possible D gene (5 bases). Germline assignment: CDR1 MNHEY and CDR2 SMNVEV (reference sequence). The ends were cut back, 5 bases at V and 2 bases at J, with 22 bases in the middle. This CDR3 spans 17 amino acids. As DNA, the CDR3 is TGTGCCAGCAGTCCCCCTCGGTGGCAGGGTACGGCCTACGAGCAGTACTTC. Protein product: CASSPPRWQGTAYEQYF.

The chain has TRBV27 and TRBJ1-5; 7 nucleotides agree with TRBD1. Germline V lookup: CDR1 MNHEY, CDR2 SMNVEV (reference sequence). The J segment lost 7 bases and the V segment lost 6 bases, leaving 9 bases of the junction unmatched. The CDR3 has 14 amino acids. Here the CDR3 DNA reads TGTGCCAGCAGCCTTAGACAGGGAATCCAGCCCCAGCATTTT. Protein product: CASSLRQGIQPQHF.

This clone has just one count. The chain has TRBV6-1 and TRBJ2-5, with 9 bases identical to TRBD2. The CDR3 is 16 amino acids. The germline gives CDR1 MNHNS, CDR2 SASEGT. V lost 2 bases and J lost 5; bases outside the gene matches: 9. The CDR3 sequence: CASSERLGGRVETQYF. CDR3 sequence (DNA): TGTGCCAGCAGTGAAAGGCTGGGCGGGAGGGTGGAGACCCAGTACTTC.

The chain has TRBV27 and TRBJ2-3; D might be TRBD2 (6 bases). Per the germline V gene, CDR1 is MNHEY and CDR2 is SMNVEV (reference sequence). This CDR3 contains 14 residues. V was pared by 5 bases and J by 4 bases, with 13 bases between. Here the CDR3 reads CASSRSAGPDTQYF. CDR3 DNA: TGTGCCAGCAGTAGATCGGCGGGACCAGATACGCAGTATTTT.

The chain's CDR3 is CASGQGEDTEAFF. CDR3 bases: TGTGCCAGCGGACAGGGGGAGGACACTGAAGCTTTCTTT. V is TRBV28 and J is TRBJ1-1, with 10 nucleotides matching TRBD1. Looked up from germline, CDR1 is MDHEN and CDR2 is SYDVKM. Trimming took 8 bases from V and 3 from J; bases not matched to a gene: 3. The CDR3 consists of 13 residues.

This chain uses TRBV19 with TRBJ1-2, with D tentatively TRBD1 (5 bases). The V and J ends lost 5 bases and 7 bases respectively, with 17 bases between them. The CDR3 covers 14 residues. Germline V gene data show CDR1 as LNHDA and CDR2 as SQIVND (reference sequence). The CDR3 loop is CASSPGGGVTGYTF. The CDR3, as DNA: TGTGCCAGTAGTCCTGGGGGAGGGGTTACTGGCTACACCTTC. The variable domain in full, completed from reference TRBV19 and TRBJ1-2, reads DGGITQSPKYLFRKEGQNVTLSCEQNLNHDAMYWYRQDPGQGLRLIYYSQIVNDFQKGDIAEGYSVSREKKESFPLTVTSAQKNPTAFYLCASSPGGGVTGYTFGSGTRLTVV.

The chain has TRBV28 and TRBJ1-2; TRBD1 aligns across 7 bases. The CDR3 spans 13 residues. CDR1 and CDR2 from the germline V gene are MDHEN and SYDVKM. The V and J ends lost 5 bases and 8 bases, in that order; junction bases with no gene match: 8. The chain's CDR3 is CASSLEQGRGYTF. The CDR3 DNA sequence: TGTGCCAGCAGTCTAGAACAGGGGCGAGGCTACACCTTC.

The chain has TRBV28 and TRBJ2-7, with D possibly matching TRBD2 (6 bases). Looked up from germline, CDR1 is MDHEN and CDR2 is SYDVKM. The CDR3 totals 15 residues. V shed 9 bases and J shed 3 bases, with 21 bases lying between them. The CDR3 DNA follows: TGTGCCAGTGACCCGGTCGGAGGGCTCGGCTACGAGCAGTACTTC. As protein: CASDPVGGLGYEQYF.

This clone is a singleton in its sample. The chain recombines TRBV30 with TRBJ1-5; TRBD1 might be the D (6 bases). In germline, CDR1 is GTSNPN, CDR2 SVGIG (reference sequence). CDR3 length: 18 residues. Trimming stripped 4 bases from V and 0 bases from J, with 22 bases between. This chain's CDR3 is CAWMLKGGVPYSNQPQHF. As DNA, the CDR3 is TGTGCCTGGATGCTGAAAGGGGGGGTCCCTTATAGCAATCAGCCCCAGCATTTT.

The chain employs TRBV27 and TRBJ2-7; D unresolved. Looked up from germline, CDR1 is MNHEY and CDR2 is SMNVEV (reference sequence). This CDR3 has 14 residues. With 2 bases removed from V and 2 bases from J, the gap between germline ends came to 10 bases. The CDR3 spells CASSLRPATYEQYF. CDR3 DNA sequence: TGTGCCAGCAGTTTAAGGCCAGCGACCTACGAGCAGTACTTC.

CDR3 nucleotide sequence: TGTGCCAGCAACAGGGGGCGCTGGGAGACCCAGTACTTC. Translated, it gives CASNRGRWETQYF. The chain uses TRBV5-6 and TRBJ2-5; 9 nucleotides line up with TRBD1. CDR1 and CDR2 (germline): SGHDT, YYEEEE. The CDR3 is 13 amino acids. Germline trimming cut 6 bases from V and 5 bases from J; bases unmatched to any gene: 5.

The CDR3 DNA is TGTGCCAGTAGCACAGGGTTGGTCACTGAAGCTTTCTTT. This gives the protein CASSTGLVTEAFF. This chain joins TRBV19 and TRBJ1-1, with D possibly being TRBD1 (6 bases). Per germline, CDR1 LNHDA and CDR2 SQIVND (reference sequence). The CDR3 loop spans 13 amino acids. Trimming removed 6 bases from V and 4 bases from J, with 12 bases in between.

The J gene is TRBJ1-2, the V gene TRBV6-5; D is undetermined. This CDR3 has 15 amino acids. Deletions cut 0 bases from V and 8 bases from J, with 16 bases between. Germline CDR1 is MNHEY and CDR2 is SVGAGI. This chain's CDR3 is CASSYSTGVPGGYTF. As DNA, the CDR3 is TGTGCCAGCAGTTACTCCACCGGGGTTCCCGGGGGCTACACCTTC.

This sequence joins TRBV24-1 and TRBJ2-3, with D uncertain. Trimming took off 5 bases at V and 0 bases at J, with 14 bases between the two ends. From germline, CDR1 is KGHDR and CDR2 SFDVKD. The CDR3 has 16 amino acids. The CDR3 loop reads CATSAPPGPSTDTQYF. CDR3 coding DNA: TGTGCCACCAGTGCCCCGCCAGGCCCGAGCACAGATACGCAGTATTTT.

V usage is TRBV7-2 and J usage is TRBJ1-2; possibly TRBD1 for D (6 bases). This CDR3 is 14 amino acids long. Trimming removed 3 bases at V and 0 bases at J, with 8 bases between. Germline V gene data show CDR1 as SGHTA and CDR2 as FQGNSA. In DNA, the CDR3 is TGTGCCAGCAGCTTTAGGACAGCTAACTATGGCTACACCTTC. It is translated as CASSFRTANYGYTF.

This chain uses TRBV7-9 with TRBJ2-1, with 9 bases that match TRBD1. Unmatched junction bases numbered 6, after V lost 2 bases and J lost 7 bases. Germline values: CDR1 SEHNR, CDR2 FQNEAQ (reference sequence). CDR3 length: 15 residues. The CDR3 region is CASSLPGQGANEQFF. The CDR3 bases are TGTGCCAGCAGCTTACCGGGACAGGGAGCGAATGAGCAGTTCTTC. Supplemented by reference TRBV7-9 and TRBJ2-1, the full variable domain reads DTGVSQNPRHKITKRGQNVTFRCDPISEHNRLYWYRQTLGQGPEFLTYFQNEAQLEKSRLLSDRFSAERPKGSFSTLEIQRTEQGDSAMYLCASSLPGQGANEQFFGPGTRLTVL.

CDR3 amino acids: CASEGQGNGYTF. CDR3 nucleotides: TGTGCCAGCGAAGGACAGGGCAATGGCTACACCTTC. V is TRBV5-4 and J is TRBJ1-2, with 8 bases identical to TRBD1. Trimming took 7 bases from V and 6 from J; bases not matched to a gene: 5. From germline, CDR1 is SGHNT and CDR2 YYREEE (reference sequence). This CDR3 has 12 amino acids.

The gene calls are TRBV7-9 and TRBJ2-2; the D gene is possibly TRBD1 (6 bases). Germline-derived CDR1 and CDR2 are SEHNR and FQNEAQ (reference sequence). The CDR3 has 14 residues. V lost 5 bases and J 5 bases, leaving 12 bases between the germline ends. In DNA form, the CDR3 reads TGTGCCAGCAGCCATAGAACAGGGACCGGGGAGCTGTTTTTT. Translated, it gives CASSHRTGTGELFF.